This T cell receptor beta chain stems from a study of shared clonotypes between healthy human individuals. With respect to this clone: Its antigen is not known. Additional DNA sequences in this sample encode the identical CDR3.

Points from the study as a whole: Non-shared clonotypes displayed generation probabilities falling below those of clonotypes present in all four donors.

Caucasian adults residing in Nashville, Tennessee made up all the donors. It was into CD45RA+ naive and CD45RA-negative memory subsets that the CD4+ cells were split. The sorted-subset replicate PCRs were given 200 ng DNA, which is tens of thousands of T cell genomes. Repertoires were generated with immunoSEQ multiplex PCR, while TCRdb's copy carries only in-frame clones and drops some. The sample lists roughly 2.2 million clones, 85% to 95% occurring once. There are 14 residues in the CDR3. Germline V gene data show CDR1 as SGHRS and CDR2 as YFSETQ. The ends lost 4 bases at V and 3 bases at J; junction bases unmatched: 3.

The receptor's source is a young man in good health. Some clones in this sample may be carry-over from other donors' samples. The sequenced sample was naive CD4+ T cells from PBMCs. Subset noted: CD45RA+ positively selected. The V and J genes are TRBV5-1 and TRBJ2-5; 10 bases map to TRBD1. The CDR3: CASSLGTGEETQYF. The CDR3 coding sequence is TGCGCCAGCAGCCTCGGGACAGGGGAAGAGACCCAGTACTTC.